Presented here are 6 T cell receptor beta chains from one specimen sequenced in a study of CD8 T cells in ankylosing spondylitis. One entry per CDR3 protein results from TCRdb running MiXCR on the 5' RACE reads. The table has approximately 250,000 distinct CDR3 sequences, 8% to 10% seen once; the top ten hold 4.8%. Sequencing input: blood, either unsorted or a sorted T cell fraction (not recorded which). These receptors all come from a female donor with ankylosing spondylitis or in good health (not recorded which).

This clonotype showed up many times. The rearrangement joins TRBV7-9 to TRBJ2-7; a weak D match, TRBD2 (6 bases). V was clipped by 5 bases and J by 5 bases, with 13 bases between them. The germline V gene has CDR1 SEHNR and CDR2 FQNEAQ (reference sequence). The CDR3 sequence is 13 residues long. The CDR3 is CASSPYAGNEQYF. As DNA, the CDR3 is TGTGCCAGCAGCCCCTACGCGGGGAACGAGCAGTACTTC. Full variable domain (rest looked up from reference TRBV7-9 and TRBJ2-7): DTGVSQNPRHKITKRGQNVTFRCDPISEHNRLYWYRQTLGQGPEFLTYFQNEAQLEKSRLLSDRFSAERPKGSFSTLEIQRTEQGDSAMYLCASSPYAGNEQYFGPGTRLTVT.

This clonotype occurred many times. The V and J genes are TRBV6-2 or TRBV6-3 and TRBJ2-1; 11 bases align to TRBD2. CDR3 size: 14 residues. J was trimmed by 6 bases and V by 8 bases; bases with no gene match: 6. Germline values: CDR1 MNHEY, CDR2 SVGEGT. CDR3 amino acids: CASLLAGGLNEQFF. The CDR3 coding sequence is TGTGCCAGCCTCTTAGCGGGAGGGCTCAATGAGCAGTTCTTC.

There are a few counts of this clonotype. The genes are TRBV5-5 and TRBJ2-1; the D call may be TRBD1 or TRBD2 (5 bases each). The CDR3 is 16 amino acids. The germline V gene encodes CDR1 SGHKS and CDR2 YYEKEE (reference sequence). The V end lost 1 base, the J end lost 4 bases, and 15 bases lay between the germline ends. The CDR3 is CASSLLPGPTYNEQFF. In nucleotides, the CDR3 is TGTGCCAGCAGCTTGCTCCCGGGGCCAACTTACAATGAGCAGTTCTTC.

This clonotype was detected many times. This chain joins TRBV7-9 and TRBJ2-5; 9 nucleotides agree with TRBD2. The CDR3 extends over 15 amino acids. With V trimmed by 0 bases and J by 3 bases, 2 bases remained unmatched. Germline V gene data show CDR1 as SEHNR and CDR2 as FQNEAQ (reference sequence). CDR3 in amino acids: CASSLAGLAEETQYF. CDR3 nucleotides: TGTGCCAGCAGCTTAGCGGGACTAGCCGAAGAGACCCAGTACTTC.

In this sample, this clonotype turned up a few times. The chain uses TRBV19 and TRBJ2-7; 10 bases map to TRBD2. V lost 6 bases, J lost 2 bases, and 10 bases stayed unmatched. Germline V gene data show CDR1 as LNHDA and CDR2 as SQIVND (reference sequence). CDR3 length equals 16 residues. The CDR3: CASSRGLADTAYEQYF. The CDR3 DNA reads TGTGCCAGTAGCCGTGGACTAGCGGACACAGCCTACGAGCAGTACTTC.

The rearrangement joins TRBV7-2 to TRBJ2-5, with 11 bases lining up with TRBD2. CDR3 length equals 16 residues. The V segment lost 7 bases and the J segment 4 bases; nucleotides outside the gene matches: 11. Germline V gives CDR1 SGHTA, CDR2 FQGNSA. Written as DNA, the CDR3 is TGTGCCAGCACCAGATGGGGGACTAGCGGCCCAGAGACCCAGTACTTC. This encodes CASTRWGTSGPETQYF.